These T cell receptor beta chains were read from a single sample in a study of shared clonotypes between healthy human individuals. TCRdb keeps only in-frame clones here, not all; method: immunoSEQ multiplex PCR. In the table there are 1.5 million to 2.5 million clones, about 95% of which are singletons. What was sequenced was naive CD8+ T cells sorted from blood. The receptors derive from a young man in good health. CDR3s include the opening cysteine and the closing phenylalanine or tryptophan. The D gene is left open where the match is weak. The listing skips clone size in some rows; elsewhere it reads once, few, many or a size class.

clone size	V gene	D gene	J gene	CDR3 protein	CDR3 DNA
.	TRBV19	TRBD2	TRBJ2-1	CASSIGRLAGYNEQFF	TGTGCCAGTAGTATAGGCCGACTAGCGGGATACAATGAGCAGTTCTTC
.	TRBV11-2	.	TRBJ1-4	CASQEAGAGEKLFF	TGTGCCAGCCAGGAGGCAGGGGCGGGTGAAAAACTGTTTTTT
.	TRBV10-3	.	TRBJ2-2	CAISESLVYTGELFF	TGTGCCATCAGTGAGTCTCTAGTTTACACCGGGGAGCTGTTTTTT
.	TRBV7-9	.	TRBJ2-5	CASSAPKGQETQYF	TGTGCCAGCAGCGCCCCAAAAGGGCAAGAGACCCAGTACTTC
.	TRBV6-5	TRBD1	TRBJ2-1	CASSYLDRGDNEQFF	TGTGCCAGCAGTTACTTGGACAGGGGGGACAATGAGCAGTTCTTC
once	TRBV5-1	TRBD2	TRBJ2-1	CASSLAGAGGTPNEQFF	TGCGCCAGCAGCTTGGCCGGAGCGGGAGGGACCCCCAATGAGCAGTTCTTC
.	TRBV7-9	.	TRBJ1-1	CASSLASPDEAFF	TGTGCCAGCAGCTTAGCGAGTCCGGACGAAGCTTTCTTT
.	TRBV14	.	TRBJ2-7	CASSPRMLPSLEQYF	TGTGCCAGCAGCCCTCGGATGTTACCGAGCCTCGAGCAGTACTTC
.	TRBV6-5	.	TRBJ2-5	CASSYTAGGKETQYF	TGTGCCAGCAGTTACACAGCGGGTGGAAAAGAGACCCAGTACTTC
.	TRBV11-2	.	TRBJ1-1	CASSLEVVGTEAFF	TGTGCCAGCAGCTTAGAAGTTGTGGGCACTGAAGCTTTCTTT
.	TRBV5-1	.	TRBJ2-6	CASRQGISGANVLTF	TGCGCCAGCCGGCAAGGTATCTCTGGGGCCAACGTCCTGACTTTC
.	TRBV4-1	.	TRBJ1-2	CASSPGGLGGYTF	TGCGCCAGCAGCCCAGGCGGATTGGGGGGCTACACCTTC
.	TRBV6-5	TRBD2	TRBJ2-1	CASSYTSGRGNEQFF	TGTGCCAGCAGTTACACTAGCGGGAGGGGCAATGAGCAGTTCTTC
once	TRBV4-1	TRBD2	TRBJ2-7	CASSQDMAGEKYEQYF	TGCGCCAGCAGCCAAGATATGGCGGGGGAGAAATACGAGCAGTACTTC
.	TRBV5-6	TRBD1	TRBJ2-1	CASSLGQGAYNEQFF	TGTGCCAGCAGCCTGGGACAGGGGGCCTACAATGAGCAGTTCTTC
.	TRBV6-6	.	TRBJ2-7	CASSHTGQDYEQYF	TGTGCCAGCAGTCACACCGGACAAGACTACGAGCAGTACTTC
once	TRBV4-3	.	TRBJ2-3	CASSQELTGWVDTQYF	TGCGCCAGCAGCCAAGAGCTCACAGGGTGGGTAGATACGCAGTATTTT
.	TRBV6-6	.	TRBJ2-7	CASSYAGQLYEQYF	TGTGCCAGCAGTTATGCCGGGCAGCTCTACGAGCAGTACTTC
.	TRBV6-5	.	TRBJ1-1	CASLDPNTEAFF	TGTGCCAGCCTTGACCCGAACACTGAAGCTTTCTTT
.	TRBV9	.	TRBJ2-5	CASSVGWGQETQYF	TGTGCCAGCAGCGTAGGGTGGGGCCAAGAGACCCAGTACTTC
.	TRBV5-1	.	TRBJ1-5	CASSATGGGNQPQHF	TGCGCCAGCAGCGCCACCGGGGGTGGCAATCAGCCCCAGCATTTT
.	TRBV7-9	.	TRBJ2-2	CASSQASDARELFF	TGTGCCAGCAGCCAAGCATCAGATGCGCGGGAGCTGTTTTTT
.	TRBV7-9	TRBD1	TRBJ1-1	CASRRGDSYTEAFF	TGTGCCAGCAGGAGGGGGGACAGCTACACTGAAGCTTTCTTT
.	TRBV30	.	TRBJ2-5	CAWSVPRAQETQYF	TGTGCCTGGAGTGTACCTAGGGCCCAAGAGACCCAGTACTTC
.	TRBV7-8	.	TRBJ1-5	CASSLVGGHSNQPQHF	TGTGCCAGCAGCTTAGTCGGCGGACACAGCAATCAGCCCCAGCATTTT
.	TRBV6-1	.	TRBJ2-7	CASMDLYEQYF	TGTGCCAGCATGGACCTATACGAGCAGTACTTC